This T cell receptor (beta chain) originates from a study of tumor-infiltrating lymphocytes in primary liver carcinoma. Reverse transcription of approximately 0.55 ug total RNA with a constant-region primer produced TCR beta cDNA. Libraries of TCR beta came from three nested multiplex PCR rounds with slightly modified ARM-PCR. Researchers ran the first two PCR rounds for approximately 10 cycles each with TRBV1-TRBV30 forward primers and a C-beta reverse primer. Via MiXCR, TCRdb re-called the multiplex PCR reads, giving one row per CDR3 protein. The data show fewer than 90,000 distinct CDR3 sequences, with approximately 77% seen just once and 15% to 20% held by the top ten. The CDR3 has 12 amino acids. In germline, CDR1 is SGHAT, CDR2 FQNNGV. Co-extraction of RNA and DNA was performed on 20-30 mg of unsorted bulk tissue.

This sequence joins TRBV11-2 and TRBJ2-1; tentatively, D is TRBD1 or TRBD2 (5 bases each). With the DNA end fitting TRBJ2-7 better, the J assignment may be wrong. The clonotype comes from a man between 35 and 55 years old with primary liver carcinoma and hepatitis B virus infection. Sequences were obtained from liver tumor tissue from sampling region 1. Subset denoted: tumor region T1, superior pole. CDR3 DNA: TGTGCCAACAGGTTAGTCGGGAATGAGCAGTACTTC. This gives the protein CANRLVGNEQYF.